This entry lists 20 T cell receptor beta chains sequenced from one sample in a study of cytomegalovirus exposure and HLA in healthy donors. In the PCR, 60 Vbeta and 13 Jbeta primers were used. Profiled with immunoSEQ multiplex PCR; TCRdb holds only in-frame clones, not every one. The sample data list roughly 84,000 clones. Input material: PBMCs. Every receptor here comes from a man over 45 in good health and CMV-seronegative.

V usage is TRBV6-1 and J usage is TRBJ1-1; TRBD1 agrees at 9 bases. In germline, CDR1 is MNHNS, CDR2 SASEGT. The junction had 8 bases not matched to a gene; V was cut back by 6 bases and J by 0 bases. CDR3 length: 16 amino acids. The CDR3 DNA follows: TGTGCCAGCAGAGAAAGGAGGACAGGGGTGAACACTGAAGCTTTCTTT. Encoded protein: CASRERRTGVNTEAFF.

Here the CDR3 DNA reads TGCGCCAGCAGCCTAACAGGGGTAATGGGCAATGAGCAGTTCTTC. Translation: CASSLTGVMGNEQFF. The rearrangement uses TRBV5-1 and TRBJ2-1; 7 bases line up with TRBD1. V was clipped by 4 bases and J by 6 bases; unmatched bases: 10. The CDR3 contains 15 residues. CDR1 and CDR2 from the germline V gene are SGHRS and YFSETQ.

The chain joins TRBV7-8 to TRBJ1-6, with 10 bases lining up with TRBD1. CDR3 size: 15 residues. Per germline, CDR1 SGHVS and CDR2 FQNEAQ. With 6 bases clipped from V and 7 bases from J, the junction kept 6 bases outside the gene matches. The CDR3 loop reads CASRTTGGRNSPLHF. Here the CDR3 DNA reads TGTGCCAGCAGGACGACAGGGGGCAGGAATTCACCCCTCCACTTT.

The rearrangement uses TRBV18 and TRBJ2-1; weak D call: TRBD2 (6 bases). Germline CDR1 KGHSH, CDR2 LQKENI. V lost 3 bases and J 15 bases, leaving 21 bases between the germline ends. CDR3 length equals 14 residues. In DNA form, the CDR3 reads TGTGCCAGCTCACCTCCTTGGGCGGGGCTAAGTACGTTCTTC. Its translation: CASSPPWAGLSTFF. The full variable domain, its missing parts supplied by reference TRBV18 and TRBJ2-1, is NAGVMQNPRHLVRRRGQEARLRCSPMKGHSHVYWYRQLPEEGLKFMVYLQKENIIDESGMPKERFSAEFPKEGPSILRIQQVVRGDSAAYFCASSPPWAGLSTFFGPGTRLTVL.

The chain combines TRBV5-1 with TRBJ1-2, with a weak D call TRBD1 (6 bases). Germline-derived CDR1 and CDR2 are SGHRS and YFSETQ. There are 17 residues in the CDR3. Trimming shortened V by 0 bases and J by 1 base, and 16 bases separated the two germline ends. The CDR3: CASSLGNRAPSNYGYTF. CDR3 sequence (DNA): TGCGCCAGCAGCTTGGGAAACAGGGCCCCGAGTAACTATGGCTACACCTTC.

The chain couples TRBV19 to TRBJ2-7; 9 bases line up with TRBD1. CDR1 and CDR2 from the germline V gene are LNHDA and SQIVND (reference sequence). Trimming removed 5 bases from V and 4 bases from J; junction bases left unmatched: 12. The CDR3 has 16 residues. This CDR3 reads CASSVSGTGLAYEQYF. The DNA of the CDR3 is TGTGCCAGTAGTGTCTCCGGGACAGGGCTTGCGTACGAGCAGTACTTC.

Frequency places this clone as large. Other DNA sequences from this sample encode an identical CDR3 as well. V usage is TRBV28 and J usage is TRBJ1-1; D uncertain. V was pared by 5 bases and J by 8 bases, with 9 bases between. Germline CDR1 is MDHEN and CDR2 is SYDVKM. The CDR3 contains 11 residues. The CDR3 loop is CASSRQAEAFF. The CDR3 coding sequence is TGTGCCAGCAGTAGGCAGGCCGAAGCTTTCTTT.

This chain connects TRBV28 to TRBJ2-1, with D unclear. This CDR3 contains 13 residues. V was cut by 2 bases and J by 6 bases, with 8 bases left in between. Germline CDR1 is MDHEN and CDR2 is SYDVKM. For the CDR3, the DNA is TGTGCCAGCAGTTTAACCCGACTCAATGAGCAGTTCTTC. This encodes CASSLTRLNEQFF.

The rearrangement links TRBV7-6 to TRBJ2-1; D perhaps matches TRBD2 (5 bases). CDR3 length equals 16 residues. The ends were cut back, 3 bases at V and 0 bases at J, with 12 bases in the middle. The germline V gene encodes CDR1 SGHVS and CDR2 FNYEAQ. CDR3 region: CASSLGAPNSYNEQFF. The CDR3 DNA follows: TGTGCCAGCAGCTTGGGAGCGCCTAACTCCTACAATGAGCAGTTCTTC.

This rearrangement joins TRBV11-2 to TRBJ1-1; D is uncertain. This CDR3 comprises 13 residues. V was trimmed by 5 bases and J by 4 bases, leaving 11 bases between them. Germline V CDR1 and CDR2: SGHAT, FQNNGV. CDR3 DNA sequence: TGTGCCAGCAGCCCCGTGGGCAGCACTGAAGCTTTCTTT. Translating it yields CASSPVGSTEAFF.

This chain links TRBV7-3 with TRBJ2-3; 7 bases map to TRBD1. This CDR3 contains 15 residues. Trimming removed 2 bases from V and 0 bases from J; junction bases left unmatched: 2. Germline CDR1 SGHTA, CDR2 FQGTGA. DNA of the CDR3: TGTGCCAGCAGCTTAGGGACAGCTAGCACAGATACGCAGTATTTT. It is translated as CASSLGTASTDTQYF.

The V and J genes are TRBV5-1 and TRBJ2-1; TRBD1 agrees at 9 bases. The germline CDR1 and CDR2 sequences are SGHRS and YFSETQ. Trimming took 4 bases from V and 8 from J; bases not matched to a gene: 7. This CDR3 is built from 14 residues. Here the CDR3 DNA reads TGCGCCAGCAGCGGGGGACAGGGAATCCATGAGCAGTTCTTC. Translating it yields CASSGGQGIHEQFF.

The chain employs TRBV2 and TRBJ2-3; D is unresolved. Trimming removed 8 bases at V and 4 bases at J, with 4 bases between. This CDR3 contains 10 residues. CDR1 SNHLY and CDR2 FYNNEI come from the germline V gene. The CDR3 sequence: CASQSDTQYF. CDR3 nucleotide sequence: TGTGCCAGCCAATCAGATACGCAGTATTTT.

The chain is built from TRBV7-6 and TRBJ2-5; 9 positions match TRBD2. The ends lost 4 bases at V and 5 bases at J; junction bases unmatched: 17. The CDR3 runs to 18 residues. The V gene's germline CDR1 is SGHVS and CDR2 FNYEAQ. CDR3: CASSSAGTSRPGGETQYF. The CDR3 DNA follows: TGTGCCAGCAGCTCCGCCGGGACTAGCAGACCTGGGGGGGAGACCCAGTACTTC.

This chain links TRBV29-1 with TRBJ2-1; no firm D call. CDR3 size: 13 residues. Germline V lookup: CDR1 SQVTM, CDR2 ANQGSEA. V lost 0 bases, J lost 5 bases, and 8 bases lay in between. Written as DNA, the CDR3 is TGCAGCGTTGAAGATCGACTGAACAATGAGCAGTTCTTC. Translation gives CSVEDRLNNEQFF.

V is TRBV11-3 and J is TRBJ2-1, with D perhaps matching TRBD2 (5 bases). CDR3 length: 13 amino acids. Trimming left V 1 base short and J 8 bases short, with 9 bases between. Germline V gene lookup returns CDR1 SGHNT and CDR2 YENEEA. CDR3 loop: CASSLVGVDEQFF. The CDR3 DNA sequence: TGTGCCAGCAGCTTAGTGGGAGTAGATGAGCAGTTCTTC.

The V gene is TRBV4-1, the J gene TRBJ2-7; 9 bases map to TRBD1. Germline values: CDR1 MGHRA, CDR2 YSYEKL. V trimming: 2 bases; J trimming: 7 bases; junction bases outside the gene matches: 6. This CDR3 contains 14 residues. The CDR3 loop reads CASSQIGTGLEQYF. CDR3 bases: TGCGCCAGCAGCCAAATTGGGACAGGGCTTGAGCAGTACTTC.

V gene TRBV13 combines with J gene TRBJ2-3, with D possibly TRBD1 on 5 matching bases. Germline V lookup: CDR1 PRHDT, CDR2 FYEKMQ (reference sequence). With 8 bases removed from V and 6 bases from J, the gap between germline ends came to 21 bases. CDR3 size: 15 residues. The CDR3 DNA follows: TGTGCCAGCCATGCGGCTACAGGAACGAGTGATACGCAGTATTTT. It codes for CASHAATGTSDTQYF.

J is TRBJ2-1 and V is TRBV7-2; 9 bases map to TRBD1. The J segment lost 0 bases and the V segment lost 5 bases, leaving 11 bases of the junction unmatched. The CDR3 extends over 18 amino acids. In germline, CDR1 is SGHTA, CDR2 FQGNSA. CDR3 in DNA: TGTGCCAGCAGCCGACCGAGGGACAGGGTGAGCTCCTACAATGAGCAGTTCTTC. This sequence encodes CASSRPRDRVSSYNEQFF. Variable domain in full (rest from reference TRBV7-2 and TRBJ2-1): GAGVSQSPSNKVTEKGKDVELRCDPISGHTALYWYRQSLGQGLEFLIYFQGNSAPDKSGLPSDRFSAERTGGSVSTLTIQRTQQEDSAVYLCASSRPRDRVSSYNEQFFGPGTRLTVL.

The chain employs TRBV18 and TRBJ2-7, with 7 bases fitting TRBD1. V gave up 3 bases and J gave up 13 bases; unmatched junction bases: 12. CDR3 length equals 13 residues. Germline V lookup: CDR1 KGHSH, CDR2 LQKENI. The CDR3 DNA is TGTGCCAGCTCACCCGAACCGGGACAGAGGAACTACTTC. It encodes CASSPEPGQRNYF.